This record covers a single T cell receptor (beta chain). Its cognate antigen is unknown. The CDR3 length is 17 residues. Trimming took 0 bases from V and 1 from J; bases not matched to a gene: 4. Per germline, CDR1 SGHDN and CDR2 FVKESK. A marrow graft followed busulfan-fludarabine conditioning, with cyclophosphamide on days +3 and +4. Profiling relied on immunoSEQ multiplex PCR, and the TCRdb table lists in-frame clones only, not all of them. The table lists about 7,600 clones, 80% to 90% of them singletons. This record belongs to a study of T cells after posttransplantation cyclophosphamide. The study, taken as a whole, reports: Donor-recipient repertoire similarity was low at 1-2 months, rising over year one. Skin or GI-infiltrating T cells shared few TRB sequences with blood.

V gene TRBV14 combines with J gene TRBJ2-5; 11 bases fit TRBD2. The sample here was CD4+ T cells sorted from blood, taken approximately 1,200 days after allogeneic stem cell transplant with posttransplant cyclophosphamide. This TCR derives from a female patient aged 40 to 55 who received an allogeneic stem cell transplant from a related donor, was CMV-positive, and had no GVHD. Some T cells may be supplied by the graft donor. The CDR3: CASSQDRLAGGQETQYF. The CDR3 DNA reads TGTGCCAGCAGCCAAGATCGGCTAGCGGGGGGCCAAGAGACCCAGTACTTC.